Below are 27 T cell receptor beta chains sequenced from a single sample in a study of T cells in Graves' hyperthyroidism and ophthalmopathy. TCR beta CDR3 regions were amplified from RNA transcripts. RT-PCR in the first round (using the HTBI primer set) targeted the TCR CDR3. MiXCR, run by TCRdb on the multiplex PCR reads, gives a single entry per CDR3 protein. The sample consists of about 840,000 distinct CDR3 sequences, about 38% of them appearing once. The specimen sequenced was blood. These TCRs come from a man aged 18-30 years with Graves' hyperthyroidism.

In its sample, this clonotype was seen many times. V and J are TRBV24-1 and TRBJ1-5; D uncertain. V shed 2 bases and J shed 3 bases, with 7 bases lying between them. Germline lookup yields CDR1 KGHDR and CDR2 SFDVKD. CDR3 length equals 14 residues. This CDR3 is CATSDWETNQPQHF. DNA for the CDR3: TGTGCCACCAGTGATTGGGAGACCAATCAGCCCCAGCATTTT.

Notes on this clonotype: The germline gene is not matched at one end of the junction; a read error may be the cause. CDR3 loop: CASSPRDSPETQHF. The CDR3 region has the DNA TGTGCCAGTAGTCCCCGGGATTCCCCGGAGACCCAGCACTTC. This chain links TRBV19 with TRBJ2-5; a possible D gene is TRBD2 (5 bases). The germline V gene encodes CDR1 LNHDA and CDR2 SQIVND (reference sequence). CDR3 length equals 14 residues.

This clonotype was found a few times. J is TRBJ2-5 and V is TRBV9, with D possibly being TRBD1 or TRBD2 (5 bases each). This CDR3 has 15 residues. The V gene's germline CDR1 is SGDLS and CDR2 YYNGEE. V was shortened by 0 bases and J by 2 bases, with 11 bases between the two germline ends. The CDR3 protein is CASSVGGAIQETQYF. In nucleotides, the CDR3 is TGTGCCAGCAGCGTAGGAGGGGCCATACAAGAGACCCAGTACTTC. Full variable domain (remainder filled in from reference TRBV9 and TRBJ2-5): DSGVTQTPKHLITATGQRVTLRCSPRSGDLSVYWYQQSLDQGLQFLIQYYNGEERAKGNILERFSAQQFPDLHSELNLSSLELGDSALYFCASSVGGAIQETQYFGPGTRLLVL.

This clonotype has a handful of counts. CDR3 bases: TGTGCCACCAGCAGAGAAAGGGACTATGGCTACACCTTC. Encoded protein: CATSRERDYGYTF. J is TRBJ1-2 and V is TRBV15; D is uncertain. The CDR3 spans 13 residues. The V gene lost 0 bases and the J gene lost 3 bases, with 5 bases spanning the gap. Per germline, CDR1 LNHNV and CDR2 YYDKDF (reference sequence).

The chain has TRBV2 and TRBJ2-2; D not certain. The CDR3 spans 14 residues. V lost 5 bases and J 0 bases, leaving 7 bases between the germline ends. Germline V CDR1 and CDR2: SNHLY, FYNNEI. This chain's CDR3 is CASSFLPNTGELFF. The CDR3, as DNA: TGTGCCAGCAGTTTCCTACCGAACACCGGGGAGCTGTTTTTT.

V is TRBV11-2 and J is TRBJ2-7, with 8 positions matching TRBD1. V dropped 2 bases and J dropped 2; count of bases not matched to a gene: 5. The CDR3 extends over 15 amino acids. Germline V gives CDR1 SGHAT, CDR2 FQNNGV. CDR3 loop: CASSLIRGRPYEQYF. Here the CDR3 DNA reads TGTGCCAGCAGCTTAATCAGGGGGCGCCCCTACGAGCAGTACTTC.

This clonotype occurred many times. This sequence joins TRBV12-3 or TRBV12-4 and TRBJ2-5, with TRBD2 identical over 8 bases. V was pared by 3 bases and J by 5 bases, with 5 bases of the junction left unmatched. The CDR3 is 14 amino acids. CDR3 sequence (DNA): TGTGCCAGCAGTTTTGCGGGAGGCCGGGAGACCCAGTACTTC. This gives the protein CASSFAGGRETQYF.

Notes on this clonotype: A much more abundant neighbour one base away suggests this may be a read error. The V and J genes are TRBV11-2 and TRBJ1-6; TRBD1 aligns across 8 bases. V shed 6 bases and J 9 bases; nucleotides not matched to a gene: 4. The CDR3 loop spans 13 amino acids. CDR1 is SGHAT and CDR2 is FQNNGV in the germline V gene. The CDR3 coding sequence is TGTGCCAGCAGGACAGGGGTGAGTTCACCCCTCCACTTT. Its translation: CASRTGVSSPLHF.

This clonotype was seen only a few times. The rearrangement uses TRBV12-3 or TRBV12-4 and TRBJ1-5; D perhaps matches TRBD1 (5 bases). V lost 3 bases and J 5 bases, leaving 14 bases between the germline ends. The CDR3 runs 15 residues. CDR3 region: CASSLEGFVYQPQHF. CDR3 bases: TGTGCCAGCAGTTTGGAGGGGTTCGTTTATCAGCCCCAGCATTTT.

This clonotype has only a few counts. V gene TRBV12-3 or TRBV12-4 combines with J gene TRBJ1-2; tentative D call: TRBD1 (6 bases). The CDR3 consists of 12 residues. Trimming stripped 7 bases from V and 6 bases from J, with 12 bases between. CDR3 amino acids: CASNDRSDGYTF. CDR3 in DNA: TGTGCCAGCAACGACAGGTCTGATGGCTACACCTTC.

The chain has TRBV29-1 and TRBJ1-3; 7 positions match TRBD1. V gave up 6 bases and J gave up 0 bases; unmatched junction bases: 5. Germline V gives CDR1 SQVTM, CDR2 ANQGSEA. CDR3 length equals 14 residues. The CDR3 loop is CSVPGGDSGNTIYF. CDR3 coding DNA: TGCAGCGTCCCAGGGGGAGACTCTGGAAACACCATATATTTT.

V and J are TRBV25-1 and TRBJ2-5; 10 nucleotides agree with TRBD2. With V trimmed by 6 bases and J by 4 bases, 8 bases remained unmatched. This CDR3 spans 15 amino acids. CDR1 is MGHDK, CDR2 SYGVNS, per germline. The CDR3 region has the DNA TGTGCCAGCAGCTCTCGCGGGACTAGCGTAGAGACCCAGTACTTC. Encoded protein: CASSSRGTSVETQYF.

As DNA, the CDR3 is TGTGCCAGCAGCCCGAGGACAGGAACACCCTCTGGGGCCAACGTCCTGACTTTC. Translated, it gives CASSPRTGTPSGANVLTF. The V gene is TRBV9, the J gene TRBJ2-6; 7 bases match TRBD1. V shed 4 bases and J 0 bases; nucleotides not matched to a gene: 10. The CDR3 consists of 18 residues. Germline lookup yields CDR1 SGDLS and CDR2 YYNGEE.

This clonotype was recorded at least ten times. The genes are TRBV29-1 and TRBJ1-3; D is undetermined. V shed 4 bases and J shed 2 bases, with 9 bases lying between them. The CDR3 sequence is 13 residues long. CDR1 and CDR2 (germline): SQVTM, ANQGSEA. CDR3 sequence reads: CSVGEVTGNTIYF. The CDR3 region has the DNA TGCAGCGTTGGGGAAGTCACTGGAAACACCATATATTTT.

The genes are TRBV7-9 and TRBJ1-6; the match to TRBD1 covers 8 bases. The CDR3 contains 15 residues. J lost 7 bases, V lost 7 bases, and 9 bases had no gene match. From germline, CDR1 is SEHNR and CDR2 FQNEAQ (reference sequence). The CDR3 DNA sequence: TGTGCCAGCACCAGCCCGACAGGGGTGAATTCACCCCTCCACTTT. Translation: CASTSPTGVNSPLHF.

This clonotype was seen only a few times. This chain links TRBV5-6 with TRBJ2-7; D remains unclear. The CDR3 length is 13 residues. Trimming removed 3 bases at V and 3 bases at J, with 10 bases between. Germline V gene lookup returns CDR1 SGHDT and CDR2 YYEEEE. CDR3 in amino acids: CASSYSYGYEQYF. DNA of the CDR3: TGTGCCAGCAGCTACAGCTACGGCTACGAGCAGTACTTC. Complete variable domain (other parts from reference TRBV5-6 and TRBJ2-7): DAGVTQSPTHLIKTRGQQVTLRCSPKSGHDTVSWYQQALGQGPQFIFQYYEEEERQRGNFPDRFSGHQFPNYSSELNVNALLLGDSALYLCASSYSYGYEQYFGPGTRLTVT.

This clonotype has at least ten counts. The CDR3 protein is CAISDINTGELFF. The CDR3 DNA reads as TGTGCCATCAGTGACATTAACACCGGGGAGCTGTTTTTT. V gene TRBV10-3 combines with J gene TRBJ2-2; no clear D gene. Per germline, CDR1 ENHRY and CDR2 SYGVKD. Trimming took 3 bases from V and 2 from J, leaving 4 bases between them. The length of the CDR3 is 13 residues.

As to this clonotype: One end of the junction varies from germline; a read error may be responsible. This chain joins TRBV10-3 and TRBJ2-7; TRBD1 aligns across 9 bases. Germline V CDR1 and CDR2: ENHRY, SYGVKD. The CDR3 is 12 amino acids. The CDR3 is CAVSGTGNEQYF. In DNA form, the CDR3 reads TGCGCCGTCAGTGGGACAGGGAACGAGCAGTACTTC.

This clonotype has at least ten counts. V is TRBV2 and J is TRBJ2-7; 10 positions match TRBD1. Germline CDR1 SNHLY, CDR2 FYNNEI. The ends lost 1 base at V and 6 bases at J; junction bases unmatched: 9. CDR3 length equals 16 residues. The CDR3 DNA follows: TGTGCCAGCAGTGAAGGTTTGGGACAGGGGACCGTCGAGCAGTACTTC. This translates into CASSEGLGQGTVEQYF. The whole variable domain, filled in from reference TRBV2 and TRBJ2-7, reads EPEVTQTPSHQVTQMGQEVILRCVPISNHLYFYWYRQILGQKVEFLVSFYNNEISEKSEIFDDQFSVERPDGSNFTLKIRSTKLEDSAMYFCASSEGLGQGTVEQYFGPGTRLTVT.

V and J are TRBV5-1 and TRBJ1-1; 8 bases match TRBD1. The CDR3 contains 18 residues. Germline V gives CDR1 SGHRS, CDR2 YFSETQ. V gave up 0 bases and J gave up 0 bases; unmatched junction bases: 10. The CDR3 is CASSLGQGALLMNTEAFF. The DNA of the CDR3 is TGCGCCAGCAGCTTGGGGCAGGGGGCCTTACTTATGAACACTGAAGCTTTCTTT.

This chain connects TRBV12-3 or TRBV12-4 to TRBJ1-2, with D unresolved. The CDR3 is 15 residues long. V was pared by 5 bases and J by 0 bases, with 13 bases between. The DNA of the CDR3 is TGTGCCAGCAGTGTCGGTGCTTCGGCTAACTATGGCTACACCTTC. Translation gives CASSVGASANYGYTF.

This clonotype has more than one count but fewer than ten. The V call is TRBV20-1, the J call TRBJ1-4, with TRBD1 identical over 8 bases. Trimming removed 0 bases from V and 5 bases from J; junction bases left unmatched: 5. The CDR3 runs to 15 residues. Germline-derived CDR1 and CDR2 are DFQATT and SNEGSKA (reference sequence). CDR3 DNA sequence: TGCAGTGCTAGAGACCCGAGGACAGGGAATGAAAAACTGTTTTTT. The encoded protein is CSARDPRTGNEKLFF.

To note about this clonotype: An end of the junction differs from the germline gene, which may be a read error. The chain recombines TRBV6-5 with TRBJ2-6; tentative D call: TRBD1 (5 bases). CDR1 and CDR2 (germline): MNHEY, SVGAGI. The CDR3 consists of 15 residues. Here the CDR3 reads CASSFRGAGANVLIF. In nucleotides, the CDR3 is TGTGCCAGCAGTTTTCGTGGGGCTGGGGCCAACGTCCTGATTTTC.

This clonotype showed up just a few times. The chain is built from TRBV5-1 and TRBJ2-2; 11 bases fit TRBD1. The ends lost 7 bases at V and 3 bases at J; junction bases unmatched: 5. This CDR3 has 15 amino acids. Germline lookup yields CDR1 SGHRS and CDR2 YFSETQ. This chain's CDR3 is CASGTGQGDTGELFF. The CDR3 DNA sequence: TGCGCCAGCGGCACGGGACAGGGGGACACCGGGGAGCTGTTTTTT. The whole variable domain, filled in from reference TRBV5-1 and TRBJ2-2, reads KAGVTQTPRYLIKTRGQQVTLSCSPISGHRSVSWYQQTPGQGLQFLFEYFSETQRNKGNFPGRFSGRQFSNSRSEMNVSTLELGDSALYLCASGTGQGDTGELFFGEGSRLTVL.

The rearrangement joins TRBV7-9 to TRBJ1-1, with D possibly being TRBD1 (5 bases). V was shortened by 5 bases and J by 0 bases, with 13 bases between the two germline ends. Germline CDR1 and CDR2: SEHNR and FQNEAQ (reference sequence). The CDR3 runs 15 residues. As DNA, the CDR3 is TGTGCCAGCAGCCCCCCGGGGGGGTTGAACACTGAAGCTTTCTTT. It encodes CASSPPGGLNTEAFF. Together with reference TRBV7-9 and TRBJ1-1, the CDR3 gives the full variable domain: DTGVSQNPRHKITKRGQNVTFRCDPISEHNRLYWYRQTLGQGPEFLTYFQNEAQLEKSRLLSDRFSAERPKGSFSTLEIQRTEQGDSAMYLCASSPPGGLNTEAFFGQGTRLTVV.

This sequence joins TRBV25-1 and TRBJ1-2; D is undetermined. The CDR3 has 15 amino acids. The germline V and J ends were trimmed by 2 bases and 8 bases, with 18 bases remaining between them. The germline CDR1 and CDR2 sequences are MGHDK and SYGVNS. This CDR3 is CASSEDARGGIGYTF. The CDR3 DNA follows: TGTGCCAGCAGTGAAGATGCCCGGGGAGGGATCGGCTACACCTTC.

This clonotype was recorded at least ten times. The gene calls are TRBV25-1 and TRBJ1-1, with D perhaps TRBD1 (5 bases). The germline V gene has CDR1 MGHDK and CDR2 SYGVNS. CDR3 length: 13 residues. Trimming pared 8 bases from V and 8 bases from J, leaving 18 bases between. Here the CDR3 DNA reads TGTGCCAGCGGGCCGGGGGGGAAATTGGAAGCTTTCTTT. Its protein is CASGPGGKLEAFF.